Listed here are 21 T cell receptor beta chains from one sample, sequenced in a study of T-cell memory formation after mild COVID-19. TCRdb itself ran the 5' RACE reads through MiXCR, one entry per CDR3 protein. The sample yields hundreds of thousands of distinct CDR3 sequences, less than 20% seen once. Sequencing was carried out using PBMCs or a T cell subset sorted from them (not recorded which). The origin of the receptors is a man younger than 30 who had mild COVID-19 (a few samples of this study predate the infection). Cell type and time point are not known.

The sample holds a few counts of this clonotype. The DNA for the CDR3 is TGTGCCAGCAAGGGAGCGGGAACGAACACCGGGGAGCTGTTTTTT. Amino acid sequence: CASKGAGTNTGELFF. The J gene is TRBJ2-2, the V gene TRBV6-2 or TRBV6-3; TRBD2 aligns across 7 bases. The CDR3 is made up of 15 amino acids. Germline trimming cut 7 bases from V and 0 bases from J; bases unmatched to any gene: 5. Germline CDR1 is MNHEY and CDR2 is SVGEGT.

The chain couples TRBV6-5 to TRBJ2-2; D remains unclear. Germline V CDR1 and CDR2: MNHEY, SVGAGI. V lost 4 bases, J lost 7 bases, and 13 bases lay in between. The length of the CDR3 is 14 residues. CDR3 nucleotide sequence: TGTGCCAGCAGTTGGCGACCCGACGGCGGGGAGCTGTTTTTT. This codes for CASSWRPDGGELFF.

The chain is built from TRBV6-5 and TRBJ1-1; 7 bases align to TRBD1. J was trimmed by 4 bases and V by 6 bases; bases with no gene match: 8. CDR3 length equals 14 residues. Germline values: CDR1 MNHEY, CDR2 SVGAGI. The CDR3 DNA sequence: TGTGCCAGCAGGCAAGACAGGGCGAGCACTGAAGCTTTCTTT. It translates to CASRQDRASTEAFF.

This sequence joins TRBV5-1 and TRBJ2-5; 9 bases agree with TRBD1. Germline values: CDR1 SGHRS, CDR2 YFSETQ. The CDR3 loop spans 16 amino acids. With V trimmed by 0 bases and J by 5 bases, 8 bases remained unmatched. The CDR3 region is CASSLEGTGHEETQYF. The CDR3 DNA is TGCGCCAGCAGCTTGGAGGGGACAGGGCATGAGGAGACCCAGTACTTC.

This clonotype showed up just a few times. The V gene is TRBV6-5, the J gene TRBJ2-1; D is possibly TRBD2 (6 bases). V gave up 2 bases and J gave up 7 bases, with 9 bases separating them. The V gene's germline CDR1 is MNHEY and CDR2 SVGAGI. CDR3 length equals 13 residues. This CDR3 reads CASSYGTFNEQFF. The CDR3 coding sequence is TGTGCCAGCAGTTACGGGACTTTTAATGAGCAGTTCTTC.

The sample holds a few counts of this clonotype. The genes are TRBV4-1 and TRBJ2-7; D call uncertain. The V end lost 0 bases, the J end lost 2 bases, and 5 bases lay between the germline ends. This CDR3 has 13 amino acids. From germline, CDR1 is MGHRA and CDR2 YSYEKL. CDR3 in amino acids: CASSQEVAYEQYF. In nucleotides, the CDR3 is TGCGCCAGCAGCCAAGAGGTCGCCTACGAGCAGTACTTC.

This clonotype was seen many times. The chain employs TRBV20-1 and TRBJ2-3; unclear D gene. The length of the CDR3 is 16 residues. The germline V gene has CDR1 DFQATT and CDR2 SNEGSKA (reference sequence). Trimming removed 6 bases from V and 0 bases from J, with 19 bases in between. CDR3 DNA: TGCAGTGCCGAGGCACGCTCACGAAAAAGCACAGATACGCAGTATTTT. Residues: CSAEARSRKSTDTQYF.

A few counts support this clonotype. The chain is built from TRBV20-1 and TRBJ2-7; 12 bases are shared with TRBD1. The CDR3 is made up of 13 amino acids. Per the germline V gene, CDR1 is DFQATT and CDR2 is SNEGSKA (reference sequence). Trimming at V came to 6 bases and at J to 3 bases, leaving 3 bases not matched to a gene. CDR3 in amino acids: CSAGQGAFYEQYF. The CDR3, as DNA: TGCAGTGCGGGACAGGGGGCCTTCTACGAGCAGTACTTC.

This clonotype was seen a handful of times. J is TRBJ1-2 and V is TRBV6-5, with D unresolved. Germline CDR1 MNHEY, CDR2 SVGAGI. V was pared by 5 bases and J by 4 bases, with 14 bases between. CDR3 size: 14 residues. The CDR3 DNA sequence: TGTGCCAGCAGTATAGTCGTCGGAAGCTATGGCTACACCTTC. Its translation: CASSIVVGSYGYTF.

This rearrangement joins TRBV7-8 to TRBJ2-3; 8 bases are a match to TRBD2. Germline-derived CDR1 and CDR2 are SGHVS and FQNEAQ. V gave up 0 bases and J gave up 3 bases; unmatched junction bases: 5. This CDR3 comprises 16 residues. The CDR3 coding sequence is TGTGCCAGCAGCTTAGCGGCCGGGGGGGGGACAGATACGCAGTATTTT. It specifies CASSLAAGGGTDTQYF.

The sample holds a few counts of this clonotype. The chain carries TRBV11-2 and TRBJ2-3; TRBD2 matches at 11 bases. From germline, CDR1 is SGHAT and CDR2 FQNNGV. Germline trimming cut 7 bases from V and 6 bases from J; bases unmatched to any gene: 12. The CDR3 is 16 amino acids. DNA of the CDR3: TGTGCCAGCACCCCGAGGCGACTAGCGGGGTTTGATACGCAGTATTTT. Its translation is CASTPRRLAGFDTQYF.

In its sample, this clonotype was seen a few times. J is TRBJ2-3 and V is TRBV6-6; the D is unclear. Germline values: CDR1 MNHNY, CDR2 SVGAGI (reference sequence). This CDR3 comprises 12 residues. Trimming removed 9 bases at V and 0 bases at J, with 7 bases between. The CDR3 is CASTVSTDTQYF. The CDR3 DNA is TGTGCCAGTACCGTAAGCACAGATACGCAGTATTTT.

This clonotype was recorded at least ten times. The J gene is TRBJ1-1, the V gene TRBV2, with 7 bases identical to TRBD1. This CDR3 region has 12 residues. Germline V lookup: CDR1 SNHLY, CDR2 FYNNEI. V dropped 2 bases and J dropped 8; count of bases not matched to a gene: 2. The CDR3 DNA follows: TGTGCCAGCAGTGAACAGGGGGTGGAAGCTTTCTTT. It codes for CASSEQGVEAFF.

The V and J genes are TRBV5-1 and TRBJ2-3; no definite D call. This CDR3 has 13 amino acids. The germline V gene has CDR1 SGHRS and CDR2 YFSETQ. Trimming left V 0 bases short and J 2 bases short, with 4 bases between. The CDR3 DNA reads as TGCGCCAGCAGCTTGGCCAACACAGATACGCAGTATTTT. It codes for CASSLANTDTQYF.

The gene calls are TRBV6-6 and TRBJ2-5; 9 nucleotides line up with TRBD1. The V gene's germline CDR1 is MNHNY and CDR2 SVGAGI (reference sequence). The CDR3 covers 16 residues. V lost 0 bases, J lost 2 bases, and 4 bases stayed unmatched. The CDR3 DNA follows: TGTGCCAGCAGTTACTCGACAGGGGGTTCACAAGAGACCCAGTACTTC. Its translation is CASSYSTGGSQETQYF.

About this clonotype itself: An end of the junction does not agree with germline; a read error may underlie this. CDR3 nucleotide sequence: TGTGCCAGCAGCCTAGGGTGGGGAGAGACCCAGTACTTC. Translated: CASSLGWGETQYF. The gene calls are TRBV13 and TRBJ2-5; D is ambiguous. Germline V lookup: CDR1 PRHDT, CDR2 FYEKMQ (reference sequence). This CDR3 contains 13 residues.

The V gene is TRBV5-6, the J gene TRBJ2-3; possibly TRBD2 for D (5 bases). The V end was cut by 3 bases, the J end by 8 bases, with 16 bases between. The CDR3 runs to 14 residues. The germline V gene encodes CDR1 SGHDT and CDR2 YYEEEE. The CDR3 reads CASSSRTGSGTQYF. The CDR3 region has the DNA TGTGCCAGCAGCTCCCGGACTGGGTCAGGTACGCAGTATTTT.

A note on this clonotype: The junction and the germline gene differ at one end; a read error may be behind it. This chain links TRBV29-1 with TRBJ2-3; the match to TRBD2 covers 8 bases. The germline CDR1 and CDR2 sequences are SQVTM and ANQGSEA. CDR3 size: 14 residues. CDR3 bases: TGCAGCGTTGATCAGCGGGGGTTGGCAGATACTCAGTATTTT. Translated: CSVDQRGLADTQYF.

This clonotype was detected many times. The V gene is TRBV6-2 or TRBV6-3, the J gene TRBJ2-2; 10 positions agree with TRBD1. With 6 bases clipped from V and 4 bases from J, the junction kept 8 bases outside the gene matches. Germline V lookup: CDR1 MNHEY, CDR2 SVGEGT. The length of the CDR3 is 16 residues. CDR3 in DNA: TGTGCCAGCAGACCCGGGACAGGGGCCTCCACCGGGGAGCTGTTTTTT. It codes for CASRPGTGASTGELFF.

The genes are TRBV20-1 and TRBJ1-2; D gene unclear. V gave up 3 bases and J gave up 3 bases, with 8 bases separating them. This CDR3 has 12 amino acids. CDR1 is DFQATT and CDR2 is SNEGSKA in the germline V gene (reference sequence). The CDR3 DNA sequence: TGCAGTGCTAGCGCCCTGTACTATGGCTACACCTTC. As protein: CSASALYYGYTF.

The chain combines TRBV5-6 with TRBJ2-7, with D maybe TRBD2 (5 bases). V dropped 2 bases and J dropped 6 bases, with 12 bases sitting between them. Germline values: CDR1 SGHDT, CDR2 YYEEEE. This CDR3 comprises 13 residues. In DNA form, the CDR3 reads TGTGCCAGCAGCTTCGGCGGAGGCCTCGAGCAGTACGTC. It yields the protein CASSFGGGLEQYV.